These T cell receptor beta chains were read from a single sample in a study of T cell responses to AZD1222 COVID-19 vaccine. Generated by immunoSEQ multiplex PCR, the TCRdb table keeps only in-frame clones and is missing some. The profile shows some 170,000 clones, 70% to 90% of them singletons. Here the sequenced sample was peripheral blood, taken 28 days after the second AZD1222 dose. The receptors shown here come from an adult who received the AZD1222 COVID-19 vaccine. The CDR3 runs from the conserved cysteine through the conserved F or W. D genes are given only for firm matches. Rows give clone size only sometimes, using once, few, many, or a class for an expanded clone.

d_gene	v_gene	abundance	j_gene	CDR3aa	CDR3nt
.	TRBV6-6	.	TRBJ1-1	CASSSQVRGEAFF	TGTGCCAGCAGCTCACAAGTCCGGGGAGAAGCTTTCTTT
.	TRBV11-2	once	TRBJ2-2	CASSLILSRENTGELFF	TGTGCCAGCAGCCTCATCCTTTCTCGGGAAAACACCGGGGAGCTGTTTTTT
.	TRBV15	.	TRBJ1-1	CATSRDPLNTEAFF	TGTGCCACCAGCAGAGATCCGCTAAACACTGAAGCTTTCTTT
.	TRBV19	.	TRBJ2-3	CASSIDERYTQYF	TGTGCCAGTAGTATAGATGAGCGTTATACGCAGTATTTT
.	TRBV3-1/TRBV3-2	.	TRBJ1-6	CASSQRSRLQDSPLHF	TGTGCCAGCAGCCAGAGATCACGTCTTCAGGATTCACCCCTCCACTTT
.	TRBV11-1	.	TRBJ1-6	CASSPRDRTFLHF	TGTGCCAGCAGCCCTCGCGATCGGACATTCCTCCACTTT
TRBD1	TRBV6-5	.	TRBJ2-4	CASRTGYKNIQYF	TGTGCCAGCCGGACAGGGTACAAAAACATTCAGTACTTC
.	TRBV3-1/TRBV3-2	.	TRBJ2-6	CASSQDLGQILTF	TGTGCCAGCAGCCAAGATCTTGGCCAAATTCTGACTTTC
.	TRBV15	.	TRBJ2-3	CATKGQLPDTQYF	TGTGCCACCAAGGGGCAGCTTCCAGATACGCAGTATTTT
.	TRBV11-2	.	TRBJ1-1	CASSLLGGNTEAFF	TGTGCCAGCAGCTTACTGGGGGGGAACACTGAAGCTTTCTTT
TRBD1	TRBV9	.	TRBJ2-2	CASSPMGQSKAGGELFF	TGTGCCAGCAGCCCCATGGGACAGAGTAAGGCTGGGGGGGAGCTGTTTTTT
TRBD1	TRBV5-1	.	TRBJ1-4	CASRSSTGAEEKLFF	TGCGCCAGCAGATCCTCCACAGGGGCTGAGGAAAAACTGTTTTTT
.	TRBV30	.	TRBJ1-1	CAWMEGGGTEAFF	TGTGCCTGGATGGAGGGAGGGGGCACTGAAGCTTTCTTT
.	TRBV21-1	.	TRBJ1-5	CASSKAAAPTNQPQHF	TGTGCCAGCAGCAAAGCGGCGGCGCCTACCAATCAGCCCCAGCATTTT